This TCR beta chain was recorded in a study of brain T cells in children with intractable seizures. Profiling relied on immunoSEQ multiplex PCR, and the TCRdb table lists in-frame clones only, not all of them. The table lists about 340,000 clones, over 90% of them singletons. This CDR3 spans 14 amino acids. Germline V gene sequence: CDR1 LNHDA, CDR2 SQIVND (reference sequence). J gave up 4 bases and V 5 bases, and 6 bases lay outside the gene matches. Documented time point: blood from clinic visit 5 months post-surgery; TSC patient then seizure free. The chain uses TRBV19 and TRBJ1-1, with 8 bases aligning to TRBD1. Sequenced here: peripheral blood, sampled roughly 5 months after surgery. This receptor was taken from a boy younger than two with tuberous sclerosis and intractable seizures. In DNA form, the CDR3 reads TGTGCCAGTAGTTCGACAGGGGCCGGCACTGAAGCTTTCTTT. Its translation is CASSSTGAGTEAFF.